This T cell receptor beta chain was captured in a study of T cells in tuberculosis. The wider study: Blood was taken before or within 7 days of anti-tuberculosis therapy.

The data were produced by immunoSEQ multiplex PCR, yet TCRdb's version contains in-frame clones alone and is incomplete. The sample has roughly 35,000 clones, roughly 94% seen once. A remark on this clone: Its target is not known.

The sample's time point: new active TB diagnosis, blood taken before or within 7 days of starting treatment. The CDR3 is made up of 17 amino acids. Germline V lookup: CDR1 LNHDA, CDR2 SQIVND (reference sequence). Deletions cut 0 bases from V and 0 bases from J, with 15 bases between. Study-level results: The TCR-beta difference was not significant; alpha differences partly reflected length. Selection depended on which cryopreserved specimens were available.

V usage is TRBV19 and J usage is TRBJ2-7; D not resolved. This receptor was obtained from an adult with tuberculosis. Some clones in this sample may be carry-over from other donors' samples. The input for sequencing was PBMCs, taken at tuberculosis diagnosis. The CDR3 here is CASSIDQPEASSYEQYF. CDR3 bases: TGTGCCAGTAGTATAGATCAGCCGGAAGCGAGCTCCTACGAGCAGTACTTC.